This T cell receptor (beta chain) emerged from a study of T cells in Graves' hyperthyroidism and ophthalmopathy. Study outcomes and limitations: Most thyroid clonotypes that were expanded above 0.001 also turned up in blood. A model using 13 V-J features told ophthalmopathy apart from stable hyperthyroidism.

V lost 3 bases and J 5 bases, leaving 22 bases between the germline ends. The CDR3 sequence is 17 residues long. The germline CDR1 and CDR2 sequences are SGHVS and FNYEAQ. TCR beta CDR3 regions were amplified from RNA transcripts. HTBI primers were used for first-round RT-PCR of the TCR CDR3. TCRdb processed the multiplex PCR reads anew with MiXCR; each CDR3 protein has one entry. In the table there are a few hundred thousand distinct CDR3 sequences, 46% of which are singletons. In regard to this clonotype: The target antigen is unknown.

Uncontrolled infection, other autoimmune disease, pregnancy or lactation excluded patients. The specimen sequenced was peripheral blood or thyroid tissue (not recorded which). The clonotype originates from a woman between 18 and 29 years old with Graves' hyperthyroidism. J is TRBJ1-2 and V is TRBV7-6, with a possible D match to TRBD1 (6 bases). The CDR3 loop reads CASSLGGKRPSRYGYTF. For the CDR3, the DNA is TGTGCCAGCAGCTTGGGGGGCAAGAGACCCAGCAGGTATGGCTACACCTTC.